These T cell receptor beta chains were read from a single sample in a study of early T cells in non-severe SARS-CoV-2 infection. TCRdb re-derived calls from the 5' RACE reads in MiXCR, one entry per CDR3 protein. The sample records roughly 50,000 distinct CDR3 sequences, roughly 5.9% being singletons. The source material was whole blood. The source of these receptors is an adult who was a healthcare worker with PCR-confirmed SARS-CoV-2 infection or an uninfected control (not recorded which). Each CDR3 is given with its conserved first and last residue. The order of the fields is V gene, J gene, D gene, clone size, CDR3 protein, CDR3 DNA. D genes are given only for firm matches. A clone size is listed for some rows: how often the clone was seen (once, few, many), or a class if it is expanded.

V: TRBV5-1
J: TRBJ2-1
D: NA
size: few
CDR3: CASSSSSSSYNEQFF
DNA: TGCGCCAGCAGCTCCTCGTCGAGCTCCTACAATGAGCAGTTCTTC

V: TRBV5-1
J: TRBJ2-1
D: TRBD2
size: many
CDR3: CASSPTPTTSGRGNEQFF
DNA: TGCGCCAGCAGCCCCACTCCGACGACTAGCGGGAGGGGTAATGAGCAGTTCTTC

V: TRBV5-1
J: TRBJ2-6
D: NA
size: NA
CDR3: CASSWDILSGANVLTF
DNA: TGCGCCAGCAGCTGGGACATACTCTCTGGGGCCAACGTCCTGACTTTC

V: TRBV28
J: TRBJ1-2
D: NA
size: many
CDR3: CASSSGSGIYGYTF
DNA: TGTGCCAGCAGCTCAGGGTCCGGGATCTATGGCTACACCTTC

V: TRBV29-1
J: TRBJ1-1
D: TRBD1
size: many
CDR3: CSVRTGLSEAFF
DNA: TGCAGCGTAAGGACAGGGCTATCTGAAGCTTTCTTT

V: TRBV7-2
J: TRBJ1-4
D: NA
size: many
CDR3: CASSLGGQIREKLFF
DNA: TGTGCCAGCAGCTTAGGCGGACAGATTAGGGAAAAACTGTTTTTT

V: TRBV2
J: TRBJ2-5
D: TRBD2
size: few
CDR3: CASNGRGGHETQYF
DNA: TGTGCCAGCAATGGGCGGGGGGGCCACGAGACCCAGTACTTC

V: TRBV7-2
J: TRBJ2-3
D: TRBD1
size: many
CDR3: CASSFPRQGSPDTQYF
DNA: TGTGCCAGCAGCTTCCCTCGACAGGGGAGTCCAGATACGCAGTATTTT

V: TRBV19
J: TRBJ2-7
D: TRBD1
size: many
CDR3: CASSPGQAYEQYF
DNA: TGTGCCAGTAGTCCAGGACAGGCCTACGAGCAGTACTTC

V: TRBV19
J: TRBJ1-2
D: NA
size: many
CDR3: CASSIPYPTESYGYTF
DNA: TGTGCCAGTAGTATCCCCTATCCGACAGAGAGCTATGGCTACACCTTC

V: TRBV29-1
J: TRBJ2-1
D: NA
size: NA
CDR3: CSGLSHEQFF
DNA: TGCAGCGGCCTATCCCATGAGCAGTTCTTC

V: TRBV27
J: TRBJ1-5
D: TRBD1
size: many
CDR3: CASSFRSGGARDPQPQHF
DNA: TGTGCCAGCAGTTTTCGCTCAGGGGGCGCCCGCGACCCTCAGCCCCAGCATTTT

V: TRBV5-1
J: TRBJ2-5
D: NA
size: few
CDR3: CASSLAPLGGGEETQYF
DNA: TGCGCCAGCAGCTTGGCCCCCCTAGGTGGGGGCGAAGAGACCCAGTACTTC

V: TRBV6-2/TRBV6-3
J: TRBJ2-7
D: NA
size: few
CDR3: CASSARTTPYEQYF
DNA: TGTGCCAGCAGTGCTAGGACAACACCCTACGAGCAGTACTTC

V: TRBV7-9
J: TRBJ1-2
D: NA
size: many
CDR3: CASSLNSGYTF
DNA: TGTGCCAGCAGCTTAAATTCTGGCTACACCTTC

V: TRBV5-1
J: TRBJ1-1
D: NA
size: many
CDR3: CASSSKGTNTEAFF
DNA: TGCGCCAGCAGCTCGAAAGGAACGAACACTGAAGCTTTCTTT

V: TRBV9
J: TRBJ2-2
D: TRBD1
size: many
CDR3: CASGDRGRNTGELFF
DNA: TGTGCCAGCGGGGACAGGGGGCGAAACACCGGGGAGCTGTTTTTT

V: TRBV29-1
J: TRBJ2-5
D: NA
size: few
CDR3: CSVGASWQETQYF
DNA: TGCAGCGTTGGGGCTAGTTGGCAAGAGACCCAGTACTTC

V: TRBV7-2
J: TRBJ1-1
D: NA
size: many
CDR3: CASSLQALNTEAFF
DNA: TGTGCCAGCAGCTTACAAGCTTTGAACACTGAAGCTTTCTTT

V: TRBV12-3/TRBV12-4
J: TRBJ2-1
D: TRBD1
size: NA
CDR3: CASILGGNYNEQFF
DNA: TGTGCCAGCATCCTAGGGGGCAACTACAATGAGCAGTTCTTC

V: TRBV27
J: TRBJ2-7
D: NA
size: few
CDR3: CASSLYGTPHPNYEQYF
DNA: TGTGCCAGCAGTTTATACGGGACTCCCCACCCGAACTACGAGCAGTACTTC

V: TRBV11-2
J: TRBJ1-5
D: NA
size: few
CDR3: CASSLDRPQPQHF
DNA: TGTGCCAGCAGCTTAGATCGACCCCAGCCCCAGCATTTT

V: TRBV6-6
J: TRBJ2-3
D: NA
size: few
CDR3: CASSPLPREAAQYF
DNA: TGTGCCAGCAGTCCCCTCCCTAGGGAAGCGGCGCAGTATTTT

V: TRBV11-2
J: TRBJ1-6
D: NA
size: many
CDR3: CASSFSYLHLRRSPLHF
DNA: TGTGCCAGCAGCTTTAGTTACTTACATCTCCGTCGGTCACCCCTCCACTTT

V: TRBV7-3
J: TRBJ2-7
D: NA
size: many
CDR3: CASSPTSEAEF
DNA: TGTGCCAGCAGCCCCACTAGTGAGGCTGAGTTC

V: TRBV7-2
J: TRBJ2-7
D: TRBD1
size: few
CDR3: CASSLAGTGAPYEQYF
DNA: TGTGCCAGCAGCTTAGCGGGGACAGGGGCTCCCTACGAGCAGTACTTC

V: TRBV5-1
J: TRBJ2-7
D: TRBD1
size: many
CDR3: CASSPKRQGIYEQYF
DNA: TGCGCCAGCAGCCCGAAGCGACAGGGAATCTACGAGCAGTACTTC

V: TRBV7-9
J: TRBJ2-2
D: TRBD1
size: many
CDR3: CASSLVGGPGGTGELFF
DNA: TGTGCCAGCAGCTTAGTAGGAGGTCCAGGGGGCACCGGGGAGCTGTTTTTT

V: TRBV20-1
J: TRBJ2-1
D: TRBD2
size: few
CDR3: CSARPLAGSYNEQFF
DNA: TGCAGTGCTAGACCCCTAGCGGGTTCCTACAATGAGCAGTTCTTC

V: TRBV14
J: TRBJ2-5
D: TRBD2
size: many
CDR3: CASSQVSGGLKETQYF
DNA: TGTGCCAGCAGCCAAGTATCGGGGGGGCTCAAGGAGACCCAGTACTTC

V: TRBV20-1
J: TRBJ1-1
D: TRBD1
size: many
CDR3: CSAQGGTGIEAFF
DNA: TGCAGTGCCCAAGGGGGGACAGGGATTGAAGCTTTCTTT

V: TRBV7-2
J: TRBJ2-7
D: NA
size: many
CDR3: CASSSGLIFYEQYF
DNA: TGTGCCAGCAGCTCCGGACTAATCTTCTACGAGCAGTACTTC

V: TRBV29-1
J: TRBJ2-7
D: TRBD2
size: few
CDR3: CSFRGAYEQYF
DNA: TGCAGCTTCCGGGGGGCCTACGAGCAGTACTTC

V: TRBV28
J: TRBJ1-5
D: NA
size: NA
CDR3: CASRLRLAQGSNQPQHF
DNA: TGTGCCAGCAGACTCCGTCTCGCCCAGGGCAGCAATCAGCCCCAGCATTTT

V: TRBV4-3
J: TRBJ1-1
D: NA
size: many
CDR3: CASSQDPQGYTEAFF
DNA: TGCGCCAGCAGCCAAGATCCACAGGGTTACACTGAAGCTTTCTTT

V: TRBV3-1
J: TRBJ2-7
D: NA
size: few
CDR3: CASSREAPISYEQYF
DNA: TGTGCCAGCAGCCGGGAAGCCCCCATCTCCTACGAGCAGTACTTC

V: TRBV2
J: TRBJ2-2
D: TRBD1
size: few
CDR3: CASWGQENTGELFF
DNA: TGTGCCAGCTGGGGACAGGAGAACACCGGGGAGCTGTTTTTT

V: TRBV3-1
J: TRBJ2-2
D: NA
size: few
CDR3: CASSQFSSRDSGELFF
DNA: TGTGCCAGCAGCCAATTCTCTAGCAGGGACTCCGGGGAGCTGTTTTTT

V: TRBV11-2
J: TRBJ1-1
D: NA
size: many
CDR3: CASSNQRDTEAFF
DNA: TGTGCCAGCAGTAATCAAAGGGATACTGAAGCTTTCTTT

V: TRBV29-1
J: TRBJ2-7
D: NA
size: few
CDR3: CSVEDRAGGSYEQYF
DNA: TGCAGCGTTGAAGATCGGGCAGGGGGGTCCTACGAGCAGTACTTC

V: TRBV6-2/TRBV6-3
J: TRBJ2-1
D: NA
size: NA
CDR3: CASSTGTTRHEQFF
DNA: TGTGCCAGCAGCACCGGGACAACAAGGCATGAGCAGTTCTTC

V: TRBV5-1
J: TRBJ2-1
D: TRBD2
size: many
CDR3: CASSPGGNLQFF
DNA: TGCGCCAGCAGCCCCGGGGGGAACCTCCAGTTCTTC

V: TRBV20-1
J: TRBJ2-7
D: TRBD2
size: few
CDR3: CSARESQRGLREQYF
DNA: TGCAGTGCTAGAGAGAGTCAGCGGGGGCTTCGCGAGCAGTACTTC

V: TRBV18
J: TRBJ2-1
D: TRBD1
size: many
CDR3: CASSPGQGSDNEQFF
DNA: TGTGCCAGCTCACCGGGACAGGGATCAGACAATGAGCAGTTCTTC

V: TRBV20-1
J: TRBJ2-5
D: TRBD2
size: many
CDR3: CSARDGGVQETQYF
DNA: TGCAGTGCTAGGGACGGGGGGGTCCAAGAGACCCAGTACTTC

V: TRBV7-2
J: TRBJ2-5
D: TRBD1
size: many
CDR3: CASRRGGQGETQYF
DNA: TGTGCCAGCAGGCGAGGTGGACAGGGAGAGACCCAGTACTTC

V: TRBV18
J: TRBJ2-7
D: NA
size: many
CDR3: CASSPPHRSYEQYF
DNA: TGTGCCAGCTCACCACCACACAGATCCTACGAGCAGTACTTC

V: TRBV3-1
J: TRBJ1-3
D: NA
size: many
CDR3: CASSQTKQAYSGNTIYF
DNA: TGTGCCAGCAGCCAAACTAAACAGGCATACTCTGGAAACACCATATATTTT

V: TRBV9
J: TRBJ1-2
D: NA
size: many
CDR3: CASSPMTGYGYTF
DNA: TGTGCCAGCAGCCCGATGACGGGCTATGGCTACACCTTC

V: TRBV30
J: TRBJ2-7
D: TRBD1
size: many
CDR3: CAWRVDRVHEQYF
DNA: TGTGCCTGGAGGGTGGACAGGGTTCACGAGCAGTACTTC

V: TRBV4-1
J: TRBJ2-3
D: NA
size: once
CDR3: CASSQGVTGASTDTQYF
DNA: TGCGCCAGCAGCCAAGGCGTAACAGGAGCCAGCACAGATACGCAGTATTTT

V: TRBV7-6
J: TRBJ2-2
D: NA
size: many
CDR3: CASSLPRGGTGELFF
DNA: TGTGCCAGCAGTTTGCCTCGGGGCGGGACCGGGGAGCTGTTTTTT

V: TRBV12-5
J: TRBJ1-2
D: TRBD1
size: many
CDR3: CASGPKTGLIHGYTF
DNA: TGTGCTAGTGGCCCCAAGACAGGGTTGATCCATGGCTACACCTTC

V: TRBV29-1
J: TRBJ1-3
D: NA
size: many
CDR3: CSVLGGDTIYF
DNA: TGCAGCGTTTTAGGGGGGGACACCATATATTTT

V: TRBV29-1
J: TRBJ2-1
D: NA
size: many
CDR3: CSVDEFSPSEQFF
DNA: TGCAGCGTTGACGAATTTTCACCCAGTGAGCAGTTCTTC

V: TRBV5-6
J: TRBJ2-6
D: NA
size: many
CDR3: CASSLATFGANVLTF
DNA: TGTGCCAGCAGCCTGGCCACTTTTGGGGCCAACGTCCTGACTTTC

V: TRBV2
J: TRBJ2-3
D: NA
size: NA
CDR3: CASSEAKGDTQYF
DNA: TGTGCCAGCAGTGAAGCCAAGGGAGATACGCAGTATTTT